This T cell receptor (beta chain) was captured in a study of a mutant IDH1 vaccine in newly diagnosed glioma. Study overall: Antecedent treatment encompassed radiotherapy, temozolomide, or their combination; the majority received both.

Germline-derived CDR1 and CDR2 are SQVTM and ANQGSEA. Trimming pared 5 bases from V and 4 bases from J, leaving 14 bases between. The CDR3 is made up of 13 amino acids. Assay used: immunoSEQ multiplex PCR; TCRdb lists only in-frame clones, some missing. The repertoire holds roughly 84,000 clones, with roughly four fifths as singletons. In this sample, this clone turned up a few times. Documented time point: baseline, week 1 (first vaccination visit). Treatment reported: pre-vaccination baseline after standard-of-care therapy. Donors had new WHO grade 3 or 4 IDH1-mutant, ATRX-lost astrocytomas. This chain connects TRBV29-1 to TRBJ1-1; D possibly corresponds to TRBD1 (6 bases). This sample comprised PBMCs, obtained from a glioma patient treated with radiotherapy, temozolomide or both. This clonotype originated in a man between 35 and 55 years old with glioma. Some clones in this sample may be carry-over from other donors' samples. CDR3 bases: TGCAGCGTTTCGAGGCAGGGGCTCACTGAAGCTTTCTTT. This sequence encodes CSVSRQGLTEAFF.